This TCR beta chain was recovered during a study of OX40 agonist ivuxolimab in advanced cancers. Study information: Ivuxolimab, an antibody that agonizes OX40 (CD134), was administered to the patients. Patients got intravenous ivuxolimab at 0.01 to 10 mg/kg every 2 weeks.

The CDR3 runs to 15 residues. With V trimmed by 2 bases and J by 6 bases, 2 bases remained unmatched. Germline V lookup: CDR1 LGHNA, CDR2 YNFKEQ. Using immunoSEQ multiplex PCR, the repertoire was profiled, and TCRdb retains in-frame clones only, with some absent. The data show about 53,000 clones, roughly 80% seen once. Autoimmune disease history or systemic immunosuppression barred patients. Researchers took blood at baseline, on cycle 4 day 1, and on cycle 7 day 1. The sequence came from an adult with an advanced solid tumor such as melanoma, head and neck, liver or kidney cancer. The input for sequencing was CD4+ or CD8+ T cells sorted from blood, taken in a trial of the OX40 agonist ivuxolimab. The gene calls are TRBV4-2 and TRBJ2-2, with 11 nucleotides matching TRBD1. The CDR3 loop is CASSQPGQGAGELFF. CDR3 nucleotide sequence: TGTGCCAGCAGCCAACCGGGACAGGGGGCCGGGGAGCTGTTTTTT.